This T cell receptor (beta chain) stems from a study of blood T cell repertoires in COVID-19. Study background: The study drew acute and convalescent COVID-19 samples from the United States, Italy and Spain. PBMCs, B-cell-depleted T cells, or T cells were the source of the cDNA or gDNA that made up the material.

Sequenced by immunoSEQ multiplex PCR; TCRdb stores in-frame clones only, minus some. This sample has over 130,000 clones; about 81% occur once, and the top ten carry 4%. The CDR3 consists of 14 residues. J lost 6 bases, V lost 4 bases, and 6 bases had no gene match. The V gene's germline CDR1 is LGHDT and CDR2 YNNKEL (reference sequence). The V and J genes are TRBV3-1 (or the pseudogene TRBV3-2) and TRBJ1-1, with TRBD1 identical over 9 bases. The sequence derives from a woman aged 80 or over with acute or convalescent COVID-19. The sequenced sample was peripheral blood. CDR3: CASSPGTGLSEAFF. In DNA, the CDR3 is TGTGCCAGCAGCCCGGGGACAGGGTTGTCTGAAGCTTTCTTT.